A selection of T cell receptor beta chains follows, all from one sample in a study of T cell repertoires in cytomegalovirus infection. MiXCR, applied by TCRdb to the reads, yields one record per CDR3 protein. The sample records about 920,000 distinct CDR3 sequences, approximately 31% being singletons. The antigens of these receptors remain unknown. The sample was cultured CD8+ T cells from PBMCs, taken from culture after CMV antigen stimulation. The source of these receptors is a human donor in good health (CMV status not recorded). Some clones in this sample may be carry-over from other donors' samples. Each CDR3 is given with its conserved first and last residue. Size values are once, few and many counts, or a class for expanded clones, and some rows have none.

>-|TRBJ2-3|TRBV19|12
CASRRTADTQYF
>few|TRBJ1-6|TRBV7-9|16
CASSPGTGSYNSPLHF
>-|TRBJ2-1|TRBV6-6|15
CASRDTSGAYNEQFF
>many|TRBJ2-1|TRBV7-6|14
CASSSRGGYNEQFF
>few|TRBJ2-3|TRBV29-1|14
CSPLPASPGDTQYF
>few|TRBJ1-2|TRBV7-9|15
CASSSLDSLGPGYTF
>-|TRBJ2-7|TRBV4-1|16
CASSHAGTGRRYEQYF
>-|TRBJ1-1|TRBV4-1|13
CASSQPGQSEAFF
>few|TRBJ1-6|TRBV15|12
CATRDRNSPLHF
>-|TRBJ1-1|TRBV5-6|14
CASSSDRTETEAFF
>-|TRBJ1-3|TRBV6-6|17
CASSYSLGQLMGNTIYF
>few|TRBJ1-5|TRBV19|14
CASTPRDSNQPQHF
>few|TRBJ2-5|TRBV7-9|13
CASSHGLGETQYF
>once|TRBJ2-2|TRBV4-1|16
CASSQKGHQNTGELFF
>-|TRBJ2-3|TRBV4-1|16
CASSQDLGARRDTQYF
>few|TRBJ1-5|TRBV6-2/TRBV6-3|15
CASSTGTSSNQPQHF
>-|TRBJ1-5|TRBV24-1|16
CATSDSRFSSNQPQHF
>-|TRBJ2-2|TRBV4-2|14
CASSQATNTGELFF
>-|TRBJ2-7|TRBV10-3|12
CALGTGAYEQYF
>few|TRBJ1-2|TRBV12-3/TRBV12-4|15
CASSATGNANYGYTF
>few|TRBJ2-1|TRBV28|15
CASSTTQRSYNEQFF
>many|TRBJ1-1|TRBV27|13
CASSSYLNTEAFF